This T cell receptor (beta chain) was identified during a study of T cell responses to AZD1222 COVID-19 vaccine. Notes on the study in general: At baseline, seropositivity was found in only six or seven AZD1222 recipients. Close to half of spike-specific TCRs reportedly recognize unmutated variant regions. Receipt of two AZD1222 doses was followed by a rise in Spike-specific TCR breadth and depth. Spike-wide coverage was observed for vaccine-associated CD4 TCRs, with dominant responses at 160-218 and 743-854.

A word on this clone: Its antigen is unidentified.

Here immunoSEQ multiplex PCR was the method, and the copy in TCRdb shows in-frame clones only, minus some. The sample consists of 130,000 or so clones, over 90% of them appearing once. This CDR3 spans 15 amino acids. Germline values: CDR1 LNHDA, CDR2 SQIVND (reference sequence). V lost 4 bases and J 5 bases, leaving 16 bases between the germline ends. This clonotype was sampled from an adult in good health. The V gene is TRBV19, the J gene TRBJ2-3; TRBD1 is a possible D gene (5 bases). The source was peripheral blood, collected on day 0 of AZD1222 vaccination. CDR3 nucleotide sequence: TGTGCCAGTAGTACGGCACAGGCCTTGGGAGATACGCAGTATTTT. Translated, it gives CASSTAQALGDTQYF.